This T cell receptor beta chain is drawn from a study of blood T cells in healthy people across ages. A sample-barcoded 5' primer and a J-beta primer mix were used in a second PCR of roughly 6 to 11 cycles. TCRdb itself ran the 5' RACE reads through MiXCR, one entry per CDR3 protein. The repertoire holds about 810,000 distinct CDR3 sequences, with approximately 35% as singletons. General study results and limits: Higher diversity and more naive CD4+ cells were features of long-lived donors, compared to aged donors.

As to this clonotype: Its antigen is not identified.

The CDR3 length is 14 residues. Per the germline V gene, CDR1 is SNHLY and CDR2 is FYNNEI. V lost 8 bases and J lost 7, with 21 bases in between. Aged roughly 6 to 90, donors were systemically healthy Caucasians from Russia. The V gene is TRBV2, the J gene TRBJ2-7, with TRBD1 as a possible D gene (5 bases). Material: blood. This receptor was identified in a man aged 18 to 29 in good health. In DNA form, the CDR3 reads TGTGCCAGCTGCCAGGGCTCCCAAACGGGTGAGCAGTACTTC. Its protein is CASCQGSQTGEQYF.